The 3 T cell receptor beta chains listed next were all sequenced from one sample in a study of T cell responses to AZD1222 COVID-19 vaccine. Measured with immunoSEQ multiplex PCR; TCRdb has only the in-frame clones, and not every one. The table lists around 50,000 clones, approximately 84% of them singletons. The sequences come from peripheral blood, collected on day 0 of AZD1222 vaccination. The source of these receptors is an adult in good health.

V is TRBV18 and J is TRBJ1-4; D remains ambiguous. The germline V and J ends were trimmed by 3 bases and 4 bases, with 12 bases remaining between them. In germline, CDR1 is KGHSH, CDR2 LQKENI. The CDR3 consists of 15 residues. CDR3 residues: CASSPEGIGNEKLFF. CDR3 DNA: TGTGCCAGCTCACCCGAGGGAATCGGTAATGAAAAACTGTTTTTT.

The V and J genes are TRBV19 and TRBJ1-1; D perhaps matches TRBD1 (6 bases). The V end was cut by 4 bases, the J end by 6 bases, with 12 bases between. Germline V lookup: CDR1 LNHDA, CDR2 SQIVND (reference sequence). This CDR3 contains 13 residues. As DNA, the CDR3 is TGTGCCAGTAGTAATACAGGGACTGCTGAAGCTTTCTTT. This translates into CASSNTGTAEAFF.

This clone was found a few times. V gene TRBV7-8 combines with J gene TRBJ1-4; possibly TRBD1 for D (5 bases). The CDR3 length is 14 residues. Trimming stripped 5 bases from V and 0 bases from J, with 7 bases between. The germline gives CDR1 SGHVS, CDR2 FQNEAQ. Here the CDR3 DNA reads TGTGCCAGCAGCCCGGGGGCAACTAATGAAAAACTGTTTTTT. It codes for CASSPGATNEKLFF.